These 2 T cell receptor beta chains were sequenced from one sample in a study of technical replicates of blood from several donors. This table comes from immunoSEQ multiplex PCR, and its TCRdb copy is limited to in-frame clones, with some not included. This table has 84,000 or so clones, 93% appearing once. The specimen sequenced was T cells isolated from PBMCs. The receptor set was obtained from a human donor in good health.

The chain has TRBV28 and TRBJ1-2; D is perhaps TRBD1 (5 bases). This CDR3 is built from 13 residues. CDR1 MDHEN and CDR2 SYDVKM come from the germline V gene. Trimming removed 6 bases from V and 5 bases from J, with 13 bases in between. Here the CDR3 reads CASRGAGVYGYTF. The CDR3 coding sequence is TGTGCCAGCAGAGGGGCGGGGGTTTATGGCTACACCTTC.

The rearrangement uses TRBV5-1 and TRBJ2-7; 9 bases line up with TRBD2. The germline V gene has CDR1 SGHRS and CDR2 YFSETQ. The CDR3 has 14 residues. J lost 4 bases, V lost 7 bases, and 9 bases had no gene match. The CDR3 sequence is CASGASGKVYEQYF. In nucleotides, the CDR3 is TGCGCCAGCGGGGCTAGCGGGAAAGTTTACGAGCAGTACTTC.